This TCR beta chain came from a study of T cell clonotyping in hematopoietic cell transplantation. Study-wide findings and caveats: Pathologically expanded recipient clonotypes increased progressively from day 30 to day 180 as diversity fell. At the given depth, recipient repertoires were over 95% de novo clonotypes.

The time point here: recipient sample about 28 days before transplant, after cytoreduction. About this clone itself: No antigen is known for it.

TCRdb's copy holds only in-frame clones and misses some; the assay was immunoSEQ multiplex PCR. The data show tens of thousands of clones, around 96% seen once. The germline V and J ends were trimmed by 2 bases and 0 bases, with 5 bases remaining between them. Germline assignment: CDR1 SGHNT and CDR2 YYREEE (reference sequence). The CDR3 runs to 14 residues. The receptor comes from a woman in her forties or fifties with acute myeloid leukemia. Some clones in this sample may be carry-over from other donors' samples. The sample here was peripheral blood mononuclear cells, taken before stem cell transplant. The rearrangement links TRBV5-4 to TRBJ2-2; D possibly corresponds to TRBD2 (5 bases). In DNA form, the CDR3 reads TGTGCCAGCAGCTTCGGGACGAACACCGGGGAGCTGTTTTTT. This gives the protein CASSFGTNTGELFF.